These 30 T cell receptor beta chains originate from one sample sequenced in a study of Graves' ophthalmopathy and Graves' hyperthyroidism. Amplification of the TCR beta CDR3 regions used RNA transcripts (as template). An initial RT-PCR round employing HTBI primers preceded a second-round multiplex PCR. TCRdb re-called the multiplex PCR reads through MiXCR, storing one row per CDR3 protein. The sample includes about 590,000 distinct CDR3 sequences, under 40% seen only once; the top ten take 3.5% to 4.5%. Sequenced sample: peripheral blood or thyroid tissue (not recorded which). Receptors originate from an adult man with Graves' hyperthyroidism.

This clonotype was detected many times. This chain links TRBV20-1 with TRBJ1-4; D is unclear. Trimming took 5 bases from V and 5 from J, leaving 12 bases between them. This CDR3 comprises 13 residues. Per the germline V gene, CDR1 is DFQATT and CDR2 is SNEGSKA (reference sequence). In DNA, the CDR3 is TGCAGTGCTTTCGGAAGGAGGAATGAAAAACTGTTTTTT. It codes for CSAFGRRNEKLFF.

This chain links TRBV7-6 with TRBJ2-5, with 11 nucleotides matching TRBD2. The V gene end was trimmed by 5 bases and the J gene end by 2 bases; junction bases not matched to a gene: 10. Germline CDR1 SGHVS, CDR2 FNYEAQ. The CDR3 sequence is 17 residues long. CDR3 in DNA: TGTGCCAGCAGCGTCCGGACTAGCGGGTATGCACAAGAGACCCAGTACTTC. Amino acids: CASSVRTSGYAQETQYF.

This clonotype was seen a handful of times. The chain joins TRBV7-3 to TRBJ2-5; 8 nucleotides match TRBD1. Judging by the DNA end, TRBJ2-1 fits better; the J call may be wrong. CDR1 SGHTA and CDR2 FQGTGA come from the germline V gene. The CDR3 covers 13 residues. The CDR3 DNA follows: TGTGCCAGCAGCTTAACGGGACAGGCGGCGCAGTTCTTC. As protein: CASSLTGQAAQFF.

This clonotype came up many times. V gene TRBV15 combines with J gene TRBJ2-2, with unresolved D. The CDR3 length is 12 residues. Germline V lookup: CDR1 LNHNV, CDR2 YYDKDF (reference sequence). Trimming took 4 bases from V and 3 from J, leaving 3 bases between them. The CDR3 bases are TGTGCCACCAGCACTTACACCGGGGAGCTGTTTTTT. Translation: CATSTYTGELFF.

This clonotype was recorded a few times. The junction shows a germline mismatch at one end, possibly a read error. The rearrangement joins TRBV25-1 to TRBJ2-6, with 9 bases aligning to TRBD1. The length of the CDR3 is 17 residues. Germline lookup yields CDR1 MGHDK and CDR2 SYGVNS. The CDR3 here is CASSLDRGSGGANVLTF. As DNA, the CDR3 is TGCGCCAGCAGCTTGGACAGGGGCTCGGGTGGGGCCAACGTCCTGACTTTC. Full variable domain (remainder filled in from reference TRBV25-1 and TRBJ2-6): EADIYQTPRYLVIGTGKKITLECSQTMGHDKMYWYQQDPGMELHLIHYSYGVNSTEKGDLSSESTVSRIRTEHFPLTLESARPSHTSQYLCASSLDRGSGGANVLTFGAGSRLTVL.

A few counts support this clonotype. The chain carries TRBV9 and TRBJ1-6; TRBD1 might be the D (5 bases). V dropped 3 bases and J dropped 0 bases, with 10 bases sitting between them. Germline V gene data show CDR1 as SGDLS and CDR2 as YYNGEE. This CDR3 contains 16 residues. CDR3 in amino acids: CASSGGISSYNSPLHF. For the CDR3, the DNA is TGTGCCAGCAGCGGGGGGATATCCTCCTATAATTCACCCCTCCACTTT.

V is TRBV30 and J is TRBJ1-4, with 7 bases matching TRBD1. V shed 0 bases, J shed 5 bases, and the junction held 6 bases outside the gene matches. This CDR3 region has 15 residues. Germline V lookup: CDR1 GTSNPN, CDR2 SVGIG (reference sequence). CDR3 coding DNA: TGTGCCTGGAGTGTACGCTGGGACAGCAATGAAAAACTGTTTTTT. Encoded protein: CAWSVRWDSNEKLFF.

This clonotype has a count of ten or more. The CDR3 loop is CAISGTGMQETQYF. DNA of the CDR3: TGTGCCATCAGCGGGACAGGGATGCAAGAGACCCAGTACTTC. The chain carries TRBV10-3 and TRBJ2-5; 9 bases match TRBD1. The germline gives CDR1 ENHRY, CDR2 SYGVKD. The CDR3 covers 14 residues. The trim removed 6 bases at V and 2 bases at J, leaving 4 bases unmatched.

Concerning this clonotype itself: A much larger clone sits a single nucleotide away, making a read error possible. The chain links TRBV5-1 to TRBJ2-7; 9 positions agree with TRBD1. The CDR3 sequence is 17 residues long. The V gene end was trimmed by 0 bases and the J gene end by 2 bases; junction bases not matched to a gene: 9. Per the germline V gene, CDR1 is SGHRS and CDR2 is YFSETQ. CDR3 nucleotides: TGCGCCAGCAGCTTGGGCCATCGGGACAGGGTCGCCTACGAGCAGTACTTC. Residues: CASSLGHRDRVAYEQYF.

The chain links TRBV4-1 to TRBJ1-6; no clear D. V was shortened by 0 bases and J by 3 bases, with 6 bases between the two germline ends. Germline V lookup: CDR1 MGHRA, CDR2 YSYEKL. This CDR3 comprises 15 residues. CDR3 nucleotides: TGCGCCAGCAGCCAAGAGGGGATCTATAATTCACCCCTCCACTTT. Translated: CASSQEGIYNSPLHF.

This clonotype was recorded at least ten times. The rearrangement joins TRBV2 to TRBJ2-5; 8 bases match TRBD2. Per germline, CDR1 SNHLY and CDR2 FYNNEI. The CDR3 has 14 amino acids. The V and J ends lost 6 bases and 1 base, in that order; junction bases with no gene match: 4. The CDR3 sequence is CASRVAGSQETQYF. CDR3 bases: TGTGCCAGCAGAGTAGCGGGGAGCCAAGAGACCCAGTACTTC.

The genes are TRBV20-1 and TRBJ1-6, with 8 bases that match TRBD1. The CDR3 has 10 amino acids. Germline-derived CDR1 and CDR2 are DFQATT and SNEGSKA (reference sequence). The CDR3 loop reads CGQGNSPLHF. CDR3 coding DNA: TGCGGACAGGGAAATTCACCCCTCCACTTT.

This clonotype appeared a few times. CDR3 loop: CATSEGARPQYF. In DNA, the CDR3 is TGTGCCACCAGTGAGGGGGCTCGTCCGCAGTATTTT. The chain recombines TRBV24-1 with TRBJ2-3; possibly TRBD1 for D (6 bases). This CDR3 comprises 12 residues. CDR1 and CDR2 (germline): KGHDR, SFDVKD. Trimming removed 4 bases from V and 10 bases from J, with 11 bases in between.

This clonotype was observed at least ten times. The chain has TRBV29-1 and TRBJ1-5; D might be TRBD1 (6 bases). V lost 1 base to trimming and J lost 3 bases, with 10 bases between them. This CDR3 region has 14 residues. Germline CDR1 is SQVTM and CDR2 is ANQGSEA. The CDR3 DNA is TGCAGCGTTGAAGGCACAGGGACCAATCAGCCCCAGCATTTT. Amino acids: CSVEGTGTNQPQHF.

There are many counts of this clonotype. This chain links TRBV7-8 with TRBJ2-5; weak D call: TRBD2 (5 bases). The germline V gene has CDR1 SGHVS and CDR2 FQNEAQ. The V and J ends lost 2 bases and 5 bases respectively, with 9 bases between them. This CDR3 has 13 amino acids. The CDR3, as DNA: TGTGCCAGCAGCTTAAGAGGGCTGGAGACCCAGTACTTC. It encodes CASSLRGLETQYF.

Details on this clonotype: Possible read error: a much larger clone is one base away. This chain joins TRBV11-2 and TRBJ2-7, with TRBD1 matching 7 bases. CDR1 is SGHAT, CDR2 FQNNGV, per germline. Unmatched junction bases numbered 7, after V lost 1 base and J lost 4 bases. This CDR3 has 15 amino acids. CDR3 residues: CASSLVGTEAYEQYF. CDR3 DNA sequence: TGTGCCAGCAGCTTAGTTGGGACAGAGGCTTACGAGCAGTACTTC.

The rearrangement uses TRBV7-9 and TRBJ2-5, with D uncertain. The V end lost 0 bases, the J end lost 2 bases, and 7 bases lay between the germline ends. Germline V gene data show CDR1 as SEHNR and CDR2 as FQNEAQ (reference sequence). This CDR3 has 14 residues. Written as DNA, the CDR3 is TGTGCCAGCAGCTTAGCAGGGCAGCAAGAGACCCAGTACTTC. Translating gives CASSLAGQQETQYF.

This clonotype turned up a few times. The chain couples TRBV7-9 to TRBJ2-5; 7 bases match TRBD1. Germline-derived CDR1 and CDR2 are SEHNR and FQNEAQ (reference sequence). The J segment lost 7 bases and the V segment lost 3 bases, leaving 8 bases of the junction unmatched. The CDR3 sequence is 14 residues long. CDR3 bases: TGTGCCAGCAGCTTGGGACAGCCCGGAGGGACCCAGTACTTC. The encoded protein is CASSLGQPGGTQYF.

The chain employs TRBV20-1 and TRBJ2-7; D is possibly TRBD2 (6 bases). In germline, CDR1 is DFQATT, CDR2 SNEGSKA (reference sequence). Trimming removed 1 base at V and 0 bases at J, with 7 bases between. The CDR3 covers 13 residues. CDR3 amino acids: CSARGTTSYEQYF. The CDR3 DNA reads TGCAGTGCTAGAGGGACTACCTCCTACGAGCAGTACTTC.

This clonotype was observed many times. The chain combines TRBV19 with TRBJ1-5; D is perhaps TRBD1 (6 bases). The CDR3 sequence is 16 residues long. Per germline, CDR1 LNHDA and CDR2 SQIVND (reference sequence). V was trimmed by 4 bases and J by 2 bases, leaving 15 bases between them. The chain's CDR3 is CASSTRAGEGNQPQHF. The CDR3 coding sequence is TGTGCCAGTAGTACTCGGGCAGGGGAAGGCAATCAGCCCCAGCATTTT. The variable domain in full, with the rest retrieved from reference TRBV19 and TRBJ1-5, is DGGITQSPKYLFRKEGQNVTLSCEQNLNHDAMYWYRQDPGQGLRLIYYSQIVNDFQKGDIAEGYSVSREKKESFPLTVTSAQKNPTAFYLCASSTRAGEGNQPQHFGDGTRLSIL.

This clonotype was seen only a few times. The chain links TRBV7-9 to TRBJ2-5; TRBD2 aligns across 16 bases. The CDR3 has 14 residues. Germline V gives CDR1 SEHNR, CDR2 FQNEAQ (reference sequence). The V segment lost 5 bases and the J segment 9 bases; nucleotides outside the gene matches: 3. CDR3 coding DNA: TGTGCCAGCAGCCGGGGACTAGCGGGAGGGCCCCAGTACTTC. Translated: CASSRGLAGGPQYF. Complete variable domain (other parts from reference TRBV7-9 and TRBJ2-5): DTGVSQNPRHKITKRGQNVTFRCDPISEHNRLYWYRQTLGQGPEFLTYFQNEAQLEKSRLLSDRFSAERPKGSFSTLEIQRTEQGDSAMYLCASSRGLAGGPQYFGPGTRLLVL.

V and J are TRBV12-3 or TRBV12-4 and TRBJ1-2; 9 bases align to TRBD1. V was clipped by 3 bases and J by 12 bases; unmatched bases: 8. The CDR3 length is 13 residues. The CDR3: CASSLTGGPIHTF. DNA of the CDR3: TGTGCCAGCAGTTTGACAGGGGGACCGATCCACACCTTC.

V gene TRBV2 combines with J gene TRBJ1-5, with TRBD1 matching 9 bases. Germline CDR1 and CDR2: SNHLY and FYNNEI. The CDR3 is 16 residues long. Trimming removed 7 bases from V and 4 bases from J; junction bases left unmatched: 11. The DNA of the CDR3 is TGTGCCAGCATCCCTGGGACAGGGCGTAAGAATCAGCCCCAGCATTTT. Its protein is CASIPGTGRKNQPQHF.

This clonotype has ten or more counts. This chain joins TRBV4-1 and TRBJ1-6; D is possibly TRBD1 (5 bases). The germline V gene encodes CDR1 MGHRA and CDR2 YSYEKL. Trimming stripped 1 base from V and 10 bases from J, with 20 bases between. The length of the CDR3 is 17 residues. CDR3 sequence (DNA): TGCGCCAGCAGCCAAGGGCCGGGCACTAAGAGGGACTCACCCCTCCACTTT. Translation: CASSQGPGTKRDSPLHF.

This clonotype was counted only a few times. The junction does not match germline at one end; this may be a read error. The CDR3 is CASSASGTSMIF. CDR3 nucleotide sequence: TGTGCCAGCAGCGCTTCCGGGACTAGCATGATCTTC. V usage is TRBV5-1 and J usage is TRBJ2-1; 9 bases line up with TRBD2. This CDR3 contains 12 residues. Germline V gene data show CDR1 as SGHRS and CDR2 as YFSETQ.

This clonotype was seen a few times. The V call is TRBV20-1, the J call TRBJ2-3; D remains ambiguous. CDR3 length: 11 residues. Germline loops: CDR1 DFQATT, CDR2 SNEGSKA (reference sequence). V lost 7 bases and J lost 2, with 7 bases in between. The CDR3 DNA follows: TGCAGTGTTCCGTCCACAGATACGCAGTATTTT. It encodes CSVPSTDTQYF.

The V call is TRBV24-1, the J call TRBJ2-2; 8 nucleotides line up with TRBD2. Germline-derived CDR1 and CDR2 are KGHDR and SFDVKD. V shed 3 bases and J 0 bases; nucleotides not matched to a gene: 2. This CDR3 has 16 residues. The CDR3 loop is CATSDPGLANTGELFF. The CDR3 coding sequence is TGTGCCACCAGTGATCCGGGACTAGCGAACACCGGGGAGCTGTTTTTT.

The V call is TRBV20-1, the J call TRBJ2-7, with D possibly being TRBD1 (5 bases). This CDR3 has 12 residues. Between the trimmed V and J ends, which lost 4 bases and 2 bases, there was a span of 9 bases. Germline V CDR1 and CDR2: DFQATT, SNEGSKA (reference sequence). CDR3 coding DNA: TGCAGTGCTAAGACAGCTGCCTACGAGCAGTACTTC. Amino acid sequence: CSAKTAAYEQYF.

The gene calls are TRBV6-5 and TRBJ1-1, with D maybe TRBD1 (6 bases). V lost 2 bases and J lost 0, with 10 bases in between. Germline V gene sequence: CDR1 MNHEY, CDR2 SVGAGI. The CDR3 is 15 amino acids. The CDR3 sequence is CASSYGGGLNTEAFF. Written as DNA, the CDR3 is TGTGCCAGCAGTTACGGGGGGGGGCTGAACACTGAAGCTTTCTTT.

This clonotype was seen ten or more times. The chain has TRBV7-8 and TRBJ1-4, with no clear D. Trimming cost V 4 bases and J 8 bases, with 11 bases left between them. The CDR3 runs 13 residues. Germline V gives CDR1 SGHVS, CDR2 FQNEAQ. The CDR3 is CASSSRVQEKLFF. The CDR3 coding sequence is TGTGCCAGCAGCTCAAGGGTTCAGGAAAAACTGTTTTTT. Combining the CDR3 with reference TRBV7-8 and TRBJ1-4 gives the whole variable domain GAGVSQSPRYKVAKRGQDVALRCDPISGHVSLFWYQQALGQGPEFLTYFQNEAQLDKSGLPSDRFFAERPEGSVSTLKIQRTQQEDSAVYLCASSSRVQEKLFFGSGTQLSVL.